A selection of T cell receptor beta chains follows, all from one sample in a study of PD-1 blockade in mismatch repair-deficient tumors. Sequencing was performed with immunoSEQ multiplex PCR; in TCRdb, only in-frame clones are kept and a portion is missing. The sample yields about 130,000 clones, roughly 90% seen once. Sequencing was performed on peripheral blood, taken almost 74 weeks after starting pembrolizumab. The receptors come from an adult with mismatch repair-deficient cancer. The CDR3 runs from the conserved cysteine through the conserved F or W. The D gene is left open where the match is weak. The size field is filled for only some rows; it gives once, few, many or a size class.

cdr3_nt cdr3_aa j_call cdr3_length d_call v_call clone_size
TGCGCCAGCAGTCAATCAGGGGGACAGGGGGGTCAGCCCCAGCATTTT CASSQSGGQGGQPQHF TRBJ1-5 16 TRBD1 TRBV23-1 .
TGTGCCAGCAGCTCAGCGGGGACACACCAAGAGACCCAGTACTTC CASSSAGTHQETQYF TRBJ2-5 15 . TRBV9 .
TGTGCCAGCAGTTATGGGGCTAGCGGGAACTACGAGCAGTACTTC CASSYGASGNYEQYF TRBJ2-7 15 TRBD2 TRBV6-5 .
TGTGCCAGCTCACCACGGCTAGCGGGAGGCCATGCGAACACCGGGGAGCTGTTTTTT CASSPRLAGGHANTGELFF TRBJ2-2 19 TRBD2 TRBV18 .
TGCGCCAGCAGCCACTACCCCAACTCTGGGGAGCTGTTTTTT CASSHYPNSGELFF TRBJ2-2 14 . TRBV4-1 .
TGTGCCAGCTCACCAGGAACAGCTTCCTACGAGCAGTACTTC CASSPGTASYEQYF TRBJ2-7 14 . TRBV18 .
TGCGCCAGCAGCAGGACCCTAGCGGGAGGCCAATACGAGCAGTACTTC CASSRTLAGGQYEQYF TRBJ2-7 16 TRBD2 TRBV5-1 .
TGTGCCACCAGCAGAGATGGTTACAATGAGCAGTTCTTC CATSRDGYNEQFF TRBJ2-1 13 . TRBV15 .
TGTGCCAGCAGCTTCCTTCCGGGACTAGGACCAGATACGCAGTATTTT CASSFLPGLGPDTQYF TRBJ2-3 16 TRBD2 TRBV11-2 once
TGTGCCAGCAGTTTATCGAGTCTAGCGGGCCCAAACACCGGGGAGCTGTTTTTT CASSLSSLAGPNTGELFF TRBJ2-2 18 TRBD2 TRBV27 .
TGCGCCAGCAGCCAAGATCGGTGGCAGGGGGCTTACGAGCAGTACTTC CASSQDRWQGAYEQYF TRBJ2-7 16 TRBD1 TRBV4-3 .
TGCAGCGTGGAGAGGGTTCGCCAAGAGACCCAGTACTTC CSVERVRQETQYF TRBJ2-5 13 . TRBV29-1 once
TGCGCCAGCAGCTTGGGGGGTAGCGGGAGACTGGAGCAGTTCTTC CASSLGGSGRLEQFF TRBJ2-1 15 TRBD2 TRBV5-1 .
TGTGCCAGTAGTATTGACTTGACTAGCGGGAGAGGAGATACGCAGTATTTT CASSIDLTSGRGDTQYF TRBJ2-3 17 TRBD2 TRBV19 .
TGTGCCAGCAGTTTGCGGCGACAGGCCAGCTCCTACAATGAGCAGTTCTTC CASSLRRQASSYNEQFF TRBJ2-1 17 . TRBV11-1 .
TGTGCCAGCAGTCCCCGGGGGACAGGGGACACTGAAGCTTTCTTT CASSPRGTGDTEAFF TRBJ1-1 15 TRBD1 TRBV6-6 once
TGTGCCAGCCACCCCCTAGCGGGAGGCCCCACAGATACGCAGTATTTT CASHPLAGGPTDTQYF TRBJ2-3 16 TRBD2 TRBV19 .
TGTGCCAGCAGTGGGCTAGCGGGATCAGAGACCCAGTACTTC CASSGLAGSETQYF TRBJ2-5 14 TRBD2 TRBV2 .
TGCGCCAGCAGCTCGGGACAGCGTAGGGATGAGCAGTTCTTC CASSSGQRRDEQFF TRBJ2-1 14 TRBD1 TRBV5-1 .
TGTGCCGGCAGCTCCCGACTAGTTTTGTGGCCCTACGAGCAGTACTTC CAGSSRLVLWPYEQYF TRBJ2-7 16 . TRBV7-3 .
TGCGCCAGCAGCCAAGTCCTAGAGGACAATGAGCAGTTCTTC CASSQVLEDNEQFF TRBJ2-1 14 . TRBV4-1 .
TGTGCCACCAGGAGTACAGGGGGCTGGCAGCCCCAGCATTTT CATRSTGGWQPQHF TRBJ1-5 14 TRBD1 TRBV15 .
TGTGCCAGTAGTATAAACTTCGGGGTTATACCCTACGAGCAGTACTTC CASSINFGVIPYEQYF TRBJ2-7 16 . TRBV19 .
TGTGCCATCAGTGATGAGGGACTCTACAATGAGCAGTTCTTC CAISDEGLYNEQFF TRBJ2-1 14 . TRBV10-3 .
TGTGCCAGCAGCCAATTGGACGGAACCTACGAGCAGTACTTC CASSQLDGTYEQYF TRBJ2-7 14 . TRBV4-2 .
TGTGCCAGTAGTATAGGACTAGTGAAGTTCTTC CASSIGLVKFF TRBJ2-1 11 . TRBV19 .
TGTGCCACCAGCAGCCGGACAGGGACGAACACCGGGGAGCTGTTTTTT CATSSRTGTNTGELFF TRBJ2-2 16 TRBD1 TRBV15 .
TGCGCCAGCAGCCTGACCGGGGGGGACTACGAGCAGTACTTC CASSLTGGDYEQYF TRBJ2-7 14 TRBD2 TRBV4-1 .
TGTGCCAGCAGCTTAATTGCTAGCGGCGGCTACGAGCAGTACTTC CASSLIASGGYEQYF TRBJ2-7 15 TRBD2 TRBV7-9 .
TGCGCCAGCAGCTTCCTGAGGGGGGGCGAGCAGTACTTC CASSFLRGGEQYF TRBJ2-7 13 . TRBV5-1 once
TGTGCCAGCTCACTTGCCGTATCCTACGAGCAGTACTTC CASSLAVSYEQYF TRBJ2-7 13 . TRBV18 .
TGTGCCAGCAGTGTTAGGGTGGATTGGAACACCATATATTTT CASSVRVDWNTIYF TRBJ1-3 14 . TRBV2 .
TGCGCCAGCAGCCAAAATTTAGCGGGACGCACAGATACGCAGTATTTT CASSQNLAGRTDTQYF TRBJ2-3 16 TRBD2 TRBV4-1 .
TGTGCCAGCCAAACGGGACAGGGAATCAATCAGCCCCAGCATTTT CASQTGQGINQPQHF TRBJ1-5 15 TRBD1 TRBV28 .
TGTGCCAGCAGTGAAAGCACCCAGGCTGGCTACACCTTC CASSESTQAGYTF TRBJ1-2 13 . TRBV2 .
TGCGCCAGCAGCCAATTGGGGACTCACACTGAAGCTTTCTTT CASSQLGTHTEAFF TRBJ1-1 14 . TRBV4-1 .
TGTGCCAGCAGCTTGACTAGCGGGAGGGCCGGTTGGGTGACCCAGTACTTC CASSLTSGRAGWVTQYF TRBJ2-5 17 TRBD2 TRBV7-9 .
TGTGCCAGCAGTGAGGGACAGTCGGAGACCCAGTACTTC CASSEGQSETQYF TRBJ2-5 13 TRBD1 TRBV2 .
TGTGCCAGCAGTTTACTAGCCGGGGAGCTGTTTTTT CASSLLAGELFF TRBJ2-2 12 . TRBV27 .